This T cell receptor (beta chain) comes out of a study of CD8 T cells in ankylosing spondylitis. One entry per CDR3 protein, called by TCRdb with MiXCR from the 5' RACE reads. This table holds some 220,000 distinct CDR3 sequences, about 7% found once. Whole-study findings and limits: A TCR beta motif made of about eight highly homologous variants seemed typical of ankylosing spondylitis blood. Disease-linked clones had a CD8+ phenotype and relatively low frequency in peripheral blood. Significantly higher representation of disease-linked clones was reported for matched ankylosing spondylitis synovial fluid. Some of the motif variants had earlier been found in reactive arthritis patients' fluid and blood.

Germline V CDR1 and CDR2: DFQATT, SNEGSKA (reference sequence). This CDR3 contains 14 residues. With 4 bases clipped from V and 1 base from J, the junction kept 6 bases outside the gene matches. As concerns this clonotype: Its antigen is still unknown.

The rearrangement joins TRBV20-1 to TRBJ1-1, with 7 bases matching TRBD1. This clonotype was sampled from a male donor with ankylosing spondylitis. Sequencing was performed on blood, either unsorted or a sorted T cell fraction (not recorded which). The CDR3 sequence is CSATPGQPNTEAFF. The CDR3 bases are TGCAGTGCTACACCGGGACAGCCGAACACTGAAGCTTTCTTT.